Presented here are 2 T cell receptor beta chains from one specimen sequenced in a study of cytotoxic CD8 clonotypes in ibrutinib-treated CLL. Method: immunoSEQ multiplex PCR; TCRdb's copy keeps in-frame clones and lacks some. The repertoire holds a few hundred thousand clones, roughly 70% seen once, with roughly 14% in the top ten. Sequencing was performed on PBMCs, taken after 24 months of ibrutinib treatment. These receptors were collected from a human donor with chronic lymphocytic leukemia.

The sample holds a few counts of this clone. The chain joins TRBV25-1 to TRBJ1-2; TRBD1 aligns across 9 bases. Germline trimming cut 7 bases from V and 4 bases from J; bases unmatched to any gene: 4. Germline CDR1 reads MGHDK; CDR2 reads SYGVNS. The CDR3 has 13 amino acids. The CDR3 DNA reads as TGTGCCAGCAAGGGGACAGGGTTCTATGGCTACACCTTC. Translation gives CASKGTGFYGYTF.

This clone was seen only a few times. The genes are TRBV19 and TRBJ1-2; 11 positions match TRBD1. V lost 7 bases, J lost 6 bases, and 10 bases stayed unmatched. The CDR3 spans 15 residues. Germline V gene data show CDR1 as LNHDA and CDR2 as SQIVND (reference sequence). CDR3 protein: CASTYRDRGLNGYTF. The CDR3 region has the DNA TGTGCCAGTACTTATAGGGACAGGGGGTTAAATGGCTACACCTTC.